This record concerns one T cell receptor (beta chain) sequence. The antigen is unknown. Profiling relied on immunoSEQ multiplex PCR, and the TCRdb table lists in-frame clones only, not all of them. The sample shows more than 95,000 clones, approximately 75% of them seen only once. These data belong to a study of radiotherapy plus CTLA-4 blockade in lung cancer. Study-level information: Around 18% of enrolled patients responded objectively, and roughly 31% had disease control.

In germline, CDR1 is MGHRA, CDR2 YSYEKL. The CDR3 runs 17 residues. Trimming pared 0 bases from V and 5 bases from J, leaving 17 bases between. General observations from the study: Subsequent to radiotherapy plus ipilimumab, tumor-derived TCR clones underwent expansion in blood.

The chain links TRBV4-1 to TRBJ1-3; TRBD1 might be the D (6 bases). Specimen: peripheral blood, collected from a patient treated with radiotherapy plus ipilimumab. This TCR was recovered from a human donor with non-small cell lung cancer who had a partial response to radiotherapy plus ipilimumab. Some clones in this sample may be carry-over from other donors' samples. The CDR3 reads CASSQETSAGARNTIYF. Here the CDR3 DNA reads TGCGCCAGCAGCCAAGAAACTTCGGCGGGGGCACGAAACACCATATATTTT.